The 16 T cell receptor beta chains presented below share a single source sample, sequenced in a study of T-cell memory formation after mild COVID-19. TCRdb re-analysed the 5' RACE reads in MiXCR, keeping a single row per CDR3 protein. The sample lists 450,000 or so distinct CDR3 sequences; approximately 25% were seen once. The sequencing sample was made of PBMCs or a T cell subset sorted from them (not recorded which). All receptors derive from an adult woman who had mild COVID-19 (a few samples of this study predate the infection). Cell type and time point are not known.

CDR3 in DNA: TGTGCCAGCAGCTTAGCCCGGGACCGTTTTTATCAGCCCCAGCATTTT. Translating gives CASSLARDRFYQPQHF. The chain uses TRBV7-8 and TRBJ1-5, with D possibly being TRBD1 (5 bases). Trimming shortened V by 0 bases and J by 5 bases, and 14 bases separated the two germline ends. Germline V gene data show CDR1 as SGHVS and CDR2 as FQNEAQ. This CDR3 spans 16 amino acids.

This clonotype was counted only a few times. The chain has TRBV30 and TRBJ1-1; D gene uncertain. Germline CDR1 reads GTSNPN; CDR2 reads SVGIG (reference sequence). The V gene lost 7 bases and the J gene lost 7 bases, with 10 bases spanning the gap. This CDR3 has 10 residues. This CDR3 reads CAFGRDEAFF. The DNA of the CDR3 is TGTGCCTTTGGACGGGATGAAGCTTTCTTT.

This clonotype has only a few counts. The chain links TRBV10-3 to TRBJ2-3; 10 positions match TRBD1. The CDR3 has 16 residues. J gave up 2 bases and V 8 bases, and 10 bases lay outside the gene matches. Germline lookup yields CDR1 ENHRY and CDR2 SYGVKD. CDR3 nucleotide sequence: TGTGCCATCGATCGGGGACAGGGGCTCCCCACAGATACGCAGTATTTT. It codes for CAIDRGQGLPTDTQYF.

The V and J genes are TRBV12-3 or TRBV12-4 and TRBJ1-2, with TRBD1 as a possible D gene (5 bases). With 2 bases removed from V and 8 bases from J, the gap between germline ends came to 12 bases. This CDR3 spans 13 amino acids. The CDR3 region has the DNA TGTGCCAGCAGTTTACGTCAGGGAAACGGCTACACCTTC. It is translated as CASSLRQGNGYTF.

There are a few counts of this clonotype. The J gene is TRBJ1-1, the V gene TRBV9; the match to TRBD1 covers 8 bases. CDR1 and CDR2 from the germline V gene are SGDLS and YYNGEE. Trimming cost V 4 bases and J 5 bases; bases outside gene matches: 7. The CDR3 covers 14 residues. The CDR3 sequence is CASSTDRVGTEAFF. The CDR3 DNA follows: TGTGCCAGCAGCACGGACAGGGTTGGAACTGAAGCTTTCTTT.

The rearrangement uses TRBV5-1 and TRBJ2-2, with unresolved D. V was clipped by 2 bases and J by 4 bases, with 12 bases between them. Per germline, CDR1 SGHRS and CDR2 YFSETQ. The CDR3 has 15 amino acids. For the CDR3, the DNA is TGCGCCAGCAGCTTTGGGTCAGAGTTCACCGGGGAGCTGTTTTTT. This translates into CASSFGSEFTGELFF.

This clonotype was counted only a few times. The V and J genes are TRBV7-9 and TRBJ2-1; D call uncertain. The germline gives CDR1 SEHNR, CDR2 FQNEAQ (reference sequence). The CDR3 extends over 16 amino acids. Trimming stripped 4 bases from V and 6 bases from J, with 19 bases between. As DNA, the CDR3 is TGTGCCAGCAGCTCGTCGGACCCTCCGACTGTCAATGAGCAGTTCTTC. As protein: CASSSSDPPTVNEQFF.

The chain joins TRBV15 to TRBJ2-5; tentative D call: TRBD2 (6 bases). This CDR3 is built from 14 residues. Germline V gene sequence: CDR1 LNHNV, CDR2 YYDKDF (reference sequence). V was cut by 3 bases and J by 2 bases, with 10 bases left in between. Here the CDR3 reads CATSRWGEQETQYF. The DNA for the CDR3 is TGTGCCACCAGCAGGTGGGGGGAGCAAGAGACCCAGTACTTC. The complete variable domain, with remaining parts taken from reference TRBV15 and TRBJ2-5, reads DAMVIQNPRYQVTQFGKPVTLSCSQTLNHNVMYWYQQKSSQAPKLLFHYYDKDFNNEADTPDNFQSRRPNTSFCFLDIRSPGLGDTAMYLCATSRWGEQETQYFGPGTRLLVL.

The chain carries TRBV24-1 and TRBJ1-1; D is perhaps TRBD1 (6 bases). Germline CDR1 reads KGHDR; CDR2 reads SFDVKD. V lost 4 bases, J lost 11 bases, and 19 bases lay in between. CDR3 length equals 14 residues. The CDR3 bases are TGTGCCACCAGTGAATCCTCCCCCACAGGGATGGCTTTCTTT. Amino acid sequence: CATSESSPTGMAFF.

This clonotype showed up just a few times. The chain employs TRBV3-1 and TRBJ2-7; 12 bases agree with TRBD2. The germline CDR1 and CDR2 sequences are LGHDT and YNNKEL (reference sequence). The CDR3 covers 18 residues. V lost 2 bases to trimming and J lost 1 base; unmatched junction nucleotides: 9. DNA of the CDR3: TGTGCCAGCAGCCAACTTCTAGCGGGAGGGCTCCTATCCTACGAGCAGTACTTC. Translation: CASSQLLAGGLLSYEQYF.

The gene calls are TRBV4-1 and TRBJ2-1; 9 bases fit TRBD2. CDR1 is MGHRA and CDR2 is YSYEKL in the germline V gene. The junction had 5 bases not matched to a gene; V was cut back by 5 bases and J by 3 bases. CDR3 size: 15 residues. CDR3 protein: CASSDALAGYNEQFF. The CDR3 DNA follows: TGCGCCAGCAGCGATGCACTAGCGGGCTACAATGAGCAGTTCTTC.

For the CDR3, the DNA is TGTGCCAGCAGCCAAGTGAGCGGCAGGGGTGCGAGAAATGAGCAGTTCTTC. It is translated as CASSQVSGRGARNEQFF. The rearrangement links TRBV3-1 to TRBJ2-1, with TRBD1 as a possible D gene (6 bases). The CDR3 consists of 17 residues. V shed 1 base and J shed 7 bases, with 20 bases lying between them. From germline, CDR1 is LGHDT and CDR2 YNNKEL (reference sequence).

The chain uses TRBV7-2 and TRBJ1-2; D is perhaps TRBD1 (5 bases). Trimming stripped 0 bases from V and 0 bases from J, with 20 bases between. The CDR3 has 19 residues. CDR1 and CDR2 (germline): SGHTA, FQGNSA. This CDR3 reads CASSLAFGAGNGANYGYTF. In nucleotides, the CDR3 is TGTGCCAGCAGCTTAGCGTTTGGGGCAGGGAACGGAGCTAACTATGGCTACACCTTC.

The V and J genes are TRBV7-2 and TRBJ1-1; a weak D match, TRBD1 (5 bases). V lost 5 bases to trimming and J lost 3 bases, with 16 bases between them. There are 15 residues in the CDR3. Per the germline V gene, CDR1 is SGHTA and CDR2 is FQGNSA. This CDR3 reads CASSAYNGHYTEAFF. The CDR3 DNA reads as TGTGCCAGCAGCGCTTACAACGGACATTACACTGAAGCTTTCTTT.

The chain joins TRBV7-2 to TRBJ2-3; 7 bases are a match to TRBD2. Germline assignment: CDR1 SGHTA and CDR2 FQGNSA. This CDR3 is built from 13 residues. Unmatched junction bases numbered 4, after V lost 5 bases and J lost 5 bases. As DNA, the CDR3 is TGTGCCAGCAGCCGTGGACTAGGAGATACGCAGTATTTT. It specifies CASSRGLGDTQYF.

This clonotype was counted a few times. The chain links TRBV19 to TRBJ1-2; TRBD1 is a possible D gene (5 bases). Germline lookup yields CDR1 LNHDA and CDR2 SQIVND (reference sequence). The V gene lost 6 bases and the J gene lost 0 bases, with 11 bases spanning the gap. This CDR3 has 14 amino acids. As DNA, the CDR3 is TGTGCCAGTAGGAGGACACCCGCTAACTATGGCTACACCTTC. This sequence encodes CASRRTPANYGYTF.